Listed here are 5 T cell receptor beta chains from one sample, sequenced in a study of T cell repertoires in cytomegalovirus infection. The antigens of these receptors remain unknown. Each CDR3 protein gets one entry after TCRdb re-called the reads with MiXCR. The sample lists roughly 990,000 distinct CDR3 sequences; about a third were seen once. The specimen was cultured CD8+ T cells from PBMCs, collected from culture after CMV antigen stimulation. The receptor set was obtained from a human donor in good health (CMV status not recorded). Some clones in this sample may be carry-over from other donors' samples.

The CDR3 here is CASSLLQDRNTEAFF. CDR3 sequence (DNA): TGTGCCAGCAGTTTATTACAGGATCGGAACACTGAAGCTTTCTTT. The chain employs TRBV27 and TRBJ1-1; possibly TRBD1 for D (5 bases). Between the trimmed V and J ends, which lost 1 base and 1 base, there was a span of 10 bases. Germline V gene data show CDR1 as MNHEY and CDR2 as SMNVEV (reference sequence). The CDR3 loop spans 15 amino acids.

Comment on this clonotype: The junction departs from germline at one end; a sequencing error may be responsible. This chain links TRBV7-7 with TRBJ2-1, with 7 bases identical to TRBD1. Germline V gene data show CDR1 as SSHAT and CDR2 as FNYEAQ (reference sequence). This CDR3 spans 16 amino acids. The CDR3 DNA follows: TGTGCTAGCAGCTTAGAGCTACAGGGGTCCTACAATGAGCAGTTCTTC. This codes for CASSLELQGSYNEQFF.

This clonotype has a count of ten or more. V and J are TRBV7-2 and TRBJ2-1; 11 nucleotides line up with TRBD2. The trim removed 5 bases at V and 4 bases at J, leaving 7 bases unmatched. Germline CDR1 reads SGHTA; CDR2 reads FQGNSA. The CDR3 has 16 residues. DNA for the CDR3: TGTGCCAGCAGCCCGACTAGCGGGGTGGCTTACAATGAGCAGTTCTTC. It yields the protein CASSPTSGVAYNEQFF. Together with reference TRBV7-2 and TRBJ2-1, the CDR3 gives the full variable domain: GAGVSQSPSNKVTEKGKDVELRCDPISGHTALYWYRQSLGQGLEFLIYFQGNSAPDKSGLPSDRFSAERTGGSVSTLTIQRTQQEDSAVYLCASSPTSGVAYNEQFFGPGTRLTVL.

This clonotype was observed at least ten times. J is TRBJ2-3 and V is TRBV7-2, with a weak D call TRBD2 (6 bases). V was shortened by 5 bases and J by 3 bases, with 15 bases between the two germline ends. The CDR3 consists of 15 residues. Germline V gives CDR1 SGHTA, CDR2 FQGNSA. The chain's CDR3 is CASSAGGAGTDTQYF. The CDR3 nucleotides are TGTGCCAGCAGCGCAGGAGGGGCCGGAACAGATACGCAGTATTTT.

This clonotype was observed a handful of times. This chain joins TRBV27 and TRBJ1-1, with D tentatively TRBD1 (5 bases). V was trimmed by 7 bases and J by 1 base, leaving 13 bases between them. From germline, CDR1 is MNHEY and CDR2 SMNVEV (reference sequence). The CDR3 extends over 14 amino acids. CDR3 region: CASKDAGPNTEAFF. CDR3 DNA sequence: TGTGCCAGCAAAGATGCAGGGCCGAACACTGAAGCTTTCTTT.